This TCR beta chain stems from a study of technical replicates of blood from several donors. Using immunoSEQ multiplex PCR, the repertoire was profiled, and TCRdb retains in-frame clones only, with some absent. In the table there are about 94,000 clones, 95% of which are singletons. Germline assignment: CDR1 SGHDT and CDR2 YYEEEE. The CDR3 is 14 amino acids. The germline V and J ends were trimmed by 4 bases and 4 bases, with 15 bases remaining between them. This TCR came from a human donor in good health. The sequenced material came from T cells isolated from PBMCs. J is TRBJ2-7 and V is TRBV5-6; maybe TRBD2 (6 bases). CDR3 sequence reads: CASSPYGTQYEQYF. CDR3 DNA sequence: TGTGCCAGCAGCCCGTACGGGACTCAATACGAGCAGTACTTC.